The 25 T cell receptor beta chains listed next were all sequenced from one sample in a study of response to subunit inactivated influenza vaccine. TCRdb re-called the RT-PCR reads through MiXCR, storing one row per CDR3 protein. The sample contains more than 500,000 distinct CDR3 sequences, 11% of which appear only once. The same sample was also studied in work on T cells expressing NK-cell markers. That work states: UMIs accompanied the 5'RACE template switching by which TCR beta cDNA was made.

Here the sequenced sample was PBMCs from blood, taken on the day of vaccination. These receptors were obtained from a man aged 50 or older who received an inactivated influenza vaccine.

V usage is TRBV5-1 and J usage is TRBJ1-1; D might be TRBD1 (6 bases). V lost 2 bases to trimming and J lost 1 base, with 12 bases between them. The CDR3 runs to 15 residues. Germline values: CDR1 SGHRS, CDR2 YFSETQ. The CDR3: CASSFSLQGNTEAFF. The CDR3 DNA follows: TGCGCCAGCAGCTTTAGTTTACAGGGGAACACTGAAGCTTTCTTT.

The DNA for the CDR3 is TGTGCCAGCAGCAGATCGAACAGGGTCACAGATACGCAGTATTTT. Its translation: CASSRSNRVTDTQYF. The genes are TRBV7-2 and TRBJ2-3, with a weak D call TRBD1 (6 bases). Per the germline V gene, CDR1 is SGHTA and CDR2 is FQGNSA. The V gene lost 5 bases and the J gene lost 2 bases, with 14 bases spanning the gap. This CDR3 spans 15 amino acids.

This clonotype was seen a handful of times. The chain recombines TRBV2 with TRBJ1-2; maybe TRBD1 (5 bases). CDR3 size: 14 residues. From germline, CDR1 is SNHLY and CDR2 FYNNEI. Between the trimmed V and J ends, which lost 6 bases and 4 bases, there was a span of 15 bases. In DNA, the CDR3 is TGTGCCAGCAGGGGGCAAACTAGATCCTATGGCTACACCTTC. It translates to CASRGQTRSYGYTF.

The rearrangement uses TRBV10-3 and TRBJ2-3; 8 positions agree with TRBD1. CDR3 length equals 15 residues. After removal of 3 bases from V and 0 bases from J, the junction contained 2 bases not matched to a gene. Germline values: CDR1 ENHRY, CDR2 SYGVKD. DNA for the CDR3: TGTGCCATCAGTGAAGGACAGGGAAGCACAGATACGCAGTATTTT. This sequence encodes CAISEGQGSTDTQYF.

In its sample, this clonotype was seen many times. This chain connects TRBV28 to TRBJ2-5, with no clear D. The V end lost 5 bases, the J end lost 3 bases, and 4 bases lay between the germline ends. CDR1 MDHEN and CDR2 SYDVKM come from the germline V gene. This CDR3 is built from 11 residues. CDR3 loop: CASSTKETQYF. CDR3 nucleotide sequence: TGTGCCAGCAGTACCAAAGAGACCCAGTACTTC. The whole variable domain, filled in from reference TRBV28 and TRBJ2-5, reads DVKVTQSSRYLVKRTGEKVFLECVQDMDHENMFWYRQDPGLGLRLIYFSYDVKMKEKGDIPEGYSVSREKKERFSLILESASTNQTSMYLCASSTKETQYFGPGTRLLVL.

This clonotype has at least ten counts. The chain combines TRBV7-9 with TRBJ1-5; TRBD1 is a possible D gene (6 bases). V was trimmed by 5 bases and J by 3 bases, leaving 14 bases between them. The germline V gene encodes CDR1 SEHNR and CDR2 FQNEAQ (reference sequence). The CDR3 contains 15 residues. The CDR3 is CASSTLTGNNQPQHF. The CDR3 nucleotides are TGTGCCAGCAGCACACTCACAGGGAACAATCAGCCCCAGCATTTT.

The chain carries TRBV6-5 and TRBJ2-7, with D perhaps matching TRBD1 (6 bases). Looked up from germline, CDR1 is MNHEY and CDR2 is SVGAGI. V was clipped by 5 bases and J by 0 bases, with 17 bases between them. The CDR3 covers 16 residues. CDR3 protein: CASSTVGTPDSYEQYF. CDR3 DNA: TGTGCCAGCAGTACTGTGGGGACACCCGACTCCTACGAGCAGTACTTC.

Comment on this clonotype: One end of the junction varies from germline; a read error may be responsible. The J gene is TRBJ2-5, the V gene TRBV7-2, with 10 positions matching TRBD2. CDR1 is SGHTA and CDR2 is FQGNSA in the germline V gene. The CDR3 extends over 12 amino acids. CDR3 region: CATTVNSGRLHF. As DNA, the CDR3 is TGTGCCACCACGGTGAATAGCGGGAGGTTGCACTTC.

This clonotype was counted a few times. This rearrangement joins TRBV7-2 to TRBJ1-5; 10 nucleotides align to TRBD1. J was trimmed by 3 bases and V by 6 bases; bases with no gene match: 8. CDR1 and CDR2 (germline): SGHTA, FQGNSA. The CDR3 has 16 residues. The CDR3: CASSYQTGGYNQPQHF. CDR3 bases: TGTGCCAGCAGTTACCAGACAGGGGGCTACAATCAGCCCCAGCATTTT. The complete variable domain, with remaining parts taken from reference TRBV7-2 and TRBJ1-5, reads GAGVSQSPSNKVTEKGKDVELRCDPISGHTALYWYRQSLGQGLEFLIYFQGNSAPDKSGLPSDRFSAERTGGSVSTLTIQRTQQEDSAVYLCASSYQTGGYNQPQHFGDGTRLSIL.

In its sample, this clonotype was seen a few times. The rearrangement joins TRBV4-3 to TRBJ2-1; D remains unclear. The V gene's germline CDR1 is LGHNA and CDR2 YSLEER. There are 15 residues in the CDR3. V was shortened by 0 bases and J by 3 bases, with 9 bases between the two germline ends. CDR3 sequence (DNA): TGCGCCAGCAGCCAAGAAACGGCCTACTACAATGAGCAGTTCTTC. It specifies CASSQETAYYNEQFF.

This sequence joins TRBV24-1 and TRBJ2-1, with 9 bases matching TRBD1. Trimming took 2 bases from V and 16 from J; bases not matched to a gene: 5. This CDR3 has 12 residues. Germline CDR1 is KGHDR and CDR2 is SFDVKD. The chain's CDR3 is CATSDYGTGFFF. The CDR3 nucleotides read TGTGCCACCAGTGATTACGGGACAGGGTTTTTCTTC.

This clonotype has a handful of counts. The chain couples TRBV11-2 to TRBJ2-5; perhaps D is TRBD1 or TRBD2 (5 bases each). Germline CDR1 is SGHAT and CDR2 is FQNNGV. CDR3 length: 14 amino acids. The V end lost 5 bases, the J end lost 4 bases, and 14 bases lay between the germline ends. Here the CDR3 reads CASSQVRGRETQYF. For the CDR3, the DNA is TGTGCCAGCAGCCAGGTTCGGGGACGAGAGACCCAGTACTTC. Combining the CDR3 with reference TRBV11-2 and TRBJ2-5 gives the whole variable domain EAGVAQSPRYKIIEKRQSVAFWCNPISGHATLYWYQQILGQGPKLLIQFQNNGVVDDSQLPKDRFSAERLKGVDSTLKIQPAKLEDSAVYLCASSQVRGRETQYFGPGTRLLVL.

This clonotype was found many times. This chain uses TRBV6-2 or TRBV6-3 with TRBJ2-3; D is unresolved. The germline V gene encodes CDR1 MNHEY and CDR2 SVGEGT. The V and J ends lost 0 bases and 5 bases respectively, with 12 bases between them. The CDR3 spans 15 residues. Here the CDR3 DNA reads TGTGCCAGCAGTTACTCGAGGACGGACCAAGATACGCAGTATTTT. The encoded protein is CASSYSRTDQDTQYF.

The table lists this clonotype with many counts. The chain is built from TRBV20-1 and TRBJ2-1; maybe TRBD2 (5 bases). The germline gives CDR1 DFQATT, CDR2 SNEGSKA (reference sequence). V shed 3 bases and J shed 2 bases, with 8 bases lying between them. The CDR3 has 13 residues. The CDR3 sequence is CSASSDTYNEQFF. The CDR3 coding sequence is TGCAGTGCTAGTAGCGACACCTACAATGAGCAGTTCTTC.

This clonotype has just a few counts. This chain links TRBV11-1 with TRBJ2-1, with TRBD2 identical over 12 bases. The CDR3 contains 21 residues. V lost 4 bases and J lost 4; bases outside the gene matches: 20. In germline, CDR1 is SGHAT, CDR2 FQDESV (reference sequence). The CDR3 region is CASSSSPRTTLAGGSYNEQFF. The CDR3 DNA is TGTGCCAGCAGCTCCAGCCCGAGAACAACGCTAGCGGGAGGGTCATACAATGAGCAGTTCTTC.

The gene calls are TRBV6-5 and TRBJ2-3; either TRBD1 or TRBD2 may fit D (6 bases each). V was shortened by 0 bases and J by 2 bases, with 12 bases between the two germline ends. The CDR3 loop spans 16 amino acids. Germline values: CDR1 MNHEY, CDR2 SVGAGI. CDR3 in DNA: TGTGCCAGCAGTTACTCGTTCGGGGGCCTCACAGATACGCAGTATTTT. Translated: CASSYSFGGLTDTQYF.

Many counts were recorded for this clonotype. This chain uses TRBV11-2 with TRBJ2-7; D uncertain. Deletions cut 5 bases from V and 5 bases from J, with 7 bases between. The CDR3 is made up of 11 amino acids. CDR1 and CDR2 (germline): SGHAT, FQNNGV. The CDR3 protein is CASSDFDEQYF. The CDR3 DNA is TGTGCCAGCAGCGACTTTGACGAGCAGTACTTC.

This clonotype appeared a few times. The chain joins TRBV5-6 to TRBJ2-3, with unresolved D. Germline CDR1 reads SGHDT; CDR2 reads YYEEEE. V lost 3 bases and J 4 bases, leaving 12 bases between the germline ends. The CDR3 has 14 amino acids. CDR3 region: CASSSPVVADTQYF. CDR3 nucleotide sequence: TGTGCCAGCAGCTCCCCAGTCGTCGCAGATACGCAGTATTTT.

To note about this clonotype: One end of the junction fails to match germline, which may point to a read error. The chain uses TRBV4-1 and TRBJ2-7; D remains ambiguous. CDR1 and CDR2 from the germline V gene are MGHRA and YSYEKL. The CDR3 consists of 15 residues. The CDR3 spells CASRHLGISSYEQYF. In DNA, the CDR3 is TGCGCCAGCCGCCACCTGGGGATAAGCTCCTACGAGCAGTACTTC.

The genes are TRBV15 and TRBJ2-4, with 10 bases aligning to TRBD2. The CDR3 extends over 13 amino acids. Germline CDR1 is LNHNV and CDR2 is YYDKDF (reference sequence). V trimming: 9 bases; J trimming: 6 bases; junction bases outside the gene matches: 5. The CDR3 region has the DNA TGTGCCACGGCCGGGACTAGCGTAAACATTCAGTACTTC. Translation gives CATAGTSVNIQYF.

This clonotype was detected a few times. This chain joins TRBV18 and TRBJ1-1, with a weak D call TRBD1 (5 bases). V was pared by 2 bases and J by 6 bases, with 13 bases between. There are 14 residues in the CDR3. Germline V gives CDR1 KGHSH, CDR2 LQKENI. The CDR3 is CASSPTRGASEAFF. Written as DNA, the CDR3 is TGTGCCAGCTCACCAACGAGGGGCGCATCTGAAGCTTTCTTT.

This clonotype was observed a few times. The chain couples TRBV25-1 to TRBJ2-1; D uncertain. V was cut by 4 bases and J by 3 bases, with 13 bases left in between. Germline CDR1 MGHDK, CDR2 SYGVNS. The CDR3 contains 15 residues. This chain's CDR3 is CASSAGSLYYNEQFF. CDR3 in DNA: TGTGCCAGCAGTGCCGGGTCTCTCTACTACAATGAGCAGTTCTTC.

This chain joins TRBV12-3 or TRBV12-4 and TRBJ2-1; 7 positions match TRBD1. CDR3 length: 14 amino acids. Trimming removed 8 bases from V and 14 bases from J; junction bases left unmatched: 18. The CDR3 nucleotides are TGTGCCAGCGGAGATACGGACCGGGACAGTCAGGAGTTCTTC. Amino acid sequence: CASGDTDRDSQEFF.

There are many counts of this clonotype. This chain uses TRBV12-3 or TRBV12-4 with TRBJ2-4; 8 bases map to TRBD2. This CDR3 contains 15 residues. With V trimmed by 1 base and J by 9 bases, 8 bases remained unmatched. CDR3 nucleotide sequence: TGTGCCAGCAGTTTAGAGGGGACTAGGGGTCTCATTCAGTACTTC. As protein: CASSLEGTRGLIQYF.

This clonotype came up a few times. The rearrangement links TRBV19 to TRBJ1-3; weak D call: TRBD1 (5 bases). CDR1 and CDR2 (germline): LNHDA, SQIVND (reference sequence). This CDR3 region has 15 residues. V lost 5 bases and J lost 0, with 11 bases in between. In DNA, the CDR3 is TGTGCCAGTAGTCTCCTCAGGGTCTCTGGAAACACCATATATTTT. Residues: CASSLLRVSGNTIYF.